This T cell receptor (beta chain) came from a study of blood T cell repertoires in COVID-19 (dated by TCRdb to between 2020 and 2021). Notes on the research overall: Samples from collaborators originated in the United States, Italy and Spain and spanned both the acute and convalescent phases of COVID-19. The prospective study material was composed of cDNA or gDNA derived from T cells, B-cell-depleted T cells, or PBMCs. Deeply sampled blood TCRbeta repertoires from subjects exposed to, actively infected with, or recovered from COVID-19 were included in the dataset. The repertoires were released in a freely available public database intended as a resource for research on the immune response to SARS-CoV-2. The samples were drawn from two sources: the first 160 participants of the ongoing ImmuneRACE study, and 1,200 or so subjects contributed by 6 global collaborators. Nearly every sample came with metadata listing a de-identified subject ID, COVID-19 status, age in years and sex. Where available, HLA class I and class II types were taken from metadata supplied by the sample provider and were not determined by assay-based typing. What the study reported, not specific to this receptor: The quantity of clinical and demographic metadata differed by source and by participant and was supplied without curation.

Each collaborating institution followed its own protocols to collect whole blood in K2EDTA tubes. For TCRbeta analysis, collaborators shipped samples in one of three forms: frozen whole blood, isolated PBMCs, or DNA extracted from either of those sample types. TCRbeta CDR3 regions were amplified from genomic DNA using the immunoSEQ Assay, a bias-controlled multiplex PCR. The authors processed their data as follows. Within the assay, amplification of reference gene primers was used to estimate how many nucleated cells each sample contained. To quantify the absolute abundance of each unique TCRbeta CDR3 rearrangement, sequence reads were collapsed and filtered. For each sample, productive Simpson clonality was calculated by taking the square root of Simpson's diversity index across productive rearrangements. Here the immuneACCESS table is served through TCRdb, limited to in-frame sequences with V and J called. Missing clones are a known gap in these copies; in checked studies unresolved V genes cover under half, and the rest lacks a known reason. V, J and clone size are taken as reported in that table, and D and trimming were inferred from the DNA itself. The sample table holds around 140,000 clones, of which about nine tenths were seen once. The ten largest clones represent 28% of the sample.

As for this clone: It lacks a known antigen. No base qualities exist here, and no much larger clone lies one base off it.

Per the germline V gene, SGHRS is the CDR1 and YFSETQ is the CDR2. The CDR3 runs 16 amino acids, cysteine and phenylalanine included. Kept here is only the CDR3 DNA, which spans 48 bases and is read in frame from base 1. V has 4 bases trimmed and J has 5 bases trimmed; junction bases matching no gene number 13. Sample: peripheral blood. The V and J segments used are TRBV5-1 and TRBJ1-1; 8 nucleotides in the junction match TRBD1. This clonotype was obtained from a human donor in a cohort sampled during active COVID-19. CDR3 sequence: CASSPHAGQGDTEAFF. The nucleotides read TGCGCCAGCAGCCCGCACGCAGGACAGGGCGATACTGAAGCTTTCTTT.